This T cell receptor (beta chain) was sequenced for a study of shared clonotypes between healthy human individuals. Findings of the study overall: Tissues were not sampled, only blood, and their repertoires likely differ. Shared across a handful of donors were 4% to 6% of the naive CD4 clonotypes.

CD45RO-negative, CCR7-selected cells formed the naive CD8 fraction, which excluded terminally differentiated effector memory CD45RA+ cells. Replicate sorted-subset PCRs were loaded with 150 to 250 ng DNA, 29,000 or so T cell genomes. Clones were sequenced by immunoSEQ multiplex PCR, and TCRdb holds only the in-frame ones, with some missing. The sample yields around 2.1 million clones, just over 90% seen once. As concerns this clone: Its antigen is as yet unknown.

With V trimmed by 5 bases and J by 1 base, 6 bases remained unmatched. CDR1 is MDHEN and CDR2 is SYDVKM in the germline V gene. This CDR3 has 15 residues. The source material was naive CD8+ T cells from PBMCs. The rearrangement links TRBV28 to TRBJ1-1, with 8 nucleotides matching TRBD1. The origin of this receptor is a man aged 18 to 30 in good health. Some clones in this sample may be carry-over from other donors' samples. The CDR3 reads CASSPRTGKNTEAFF. CDR3 sequence (DNA): TGTGCCAGCAGTCCTCGGACAGGGAAGAACACTGAAGCTTTCTTT.